The rows below give T cell receptor beta chains drawn from one sample of a study of blood T cell repertoires in COVID-19. Sequenced by immunoSEQ multiplex PCR; TCRdb stores in-frame clones only, minus some. This table has around 64,000 clones, approximately 90% appearing once. Sequenced: peripheral blood. These receptors all stem from a man aged 25 to 40 with acute or convalescent COVID-19. CDR3s include the opening cysteine and the closing phenylalanine or tryptophan. D genes are given only for firm matches. Clone size is stated in some rows and not others, as once, few, many or a class when expanded.

>TRBJ2-2|TRBV6-6|TRBD2|-
TGTGCCAGCAGTCCGAGGACTAGCGGGAGCCCGGCGAACACCGGGGAGCTGTTTTTT
CASSPRTSGSPANTGELFF
>TRBJ1-4|TRBV19|-|-
TGTGCCAGTAGTACTCGACTTTCATTTAATGAAAAACTGTTTTTT
CASSTRLSFNEKLFF
>TRBJ2-1|TRBV30|TRBD1|-
TGTGCCTGGAGTGCCGCCCGGGACAGAGAGCAGTTCTTC
CAWSAARDREQFF
>TRBJ1-4|TRBV19|TRBD1|-
TGTGCCAGTAGTAGGACAGGGGGAGATGAAAAACTGTTTTTT
CASSRTGGDEKLFF
>TRBJ1-5|TRBV19|-|-
TGTGCCAGTAGTCCACAAAATAGCAATCAGCCCCAGCATTTT
CASSPQNSNQPQHF
>TRBJ1-5|TRBV7-9|-|few
TGTGCCAGCAGCTTCGGGTTTAGCAATCAGCCCCAGCATTTT
CASSFGFSNQPQHF
>TRBJ2-1|TRBV27|-|-
TGTGCCAGCAGTGACAGGTCCGGATACAATGAGCAGTTCTTC
CASSDRSGYNEQFF
>TRBJ1-5|TRBV9|TRBD1|-
TGTGCCAGCAGCGCCGGACAGGGAACGGGGCAGCCCCAGCATTTT
CASSAGQGTGQPQHF
>TRBJ1-1|TRBV14|TRBD1|once
TGTGCCAGCAGCCAAGTTGGGGACAGGGGGATGAACACTGAAGCTTTCTTT
CASSQVGDRGMNTEAFF
>TRBJ2-7|TRBV5-1|TRBD1|-
TGCGCCAGCAGCGGCGGGACAGGGGTCCGCTACGAGCAGTACTTC
CASSGGTGVRYEQYF
>TRBJ1-2|TRBV28|TRBD1|-
TGTGCCAGCAGTCCCCCCGGGGCAGGGGGACTCACTAACTATGGCTACACCTTC
CASSPPGAGGLTNYGYTF
>TRBJ1-1|TRBV10-3|TRBD1|once
TGTGCCATCGGGACAGGGGTGAACACTGAAGCTTTCTTT
CAIGTGVNTEAFF
>TRBJ1-6|TRBV7-8|TRBD1|-
TGTGCCAGCAGCGTACAGGGGTCCTCCGGTTCACCCCTCCACTTT
CASSVQGSSGSPLHF
>TRBJ1-5|TRBV18|TRBD1|-
TGTGCCAGCTCGCCTGGACAGGTGTTCAATCAGCCCCAGCATTTT
CASSPGQVFNQPQHF
>TRBJ1-2|TRBV11-2|-|-
TGTGCCAGCAGCACCAGGGCGGATGGCTACACCTTC
CASSTRADGYTF
>TRBJ1-6|TRBV2|-|-
TGTGCCAGCAGTAGACAGAAGAATTCACCCCTCCACTTT
CASSRQKNSPLHF
>TRBJ1-2|TRBV7-8|TRBD1|-
TGTGCCAGCACCTTCCCCCGACAGGGGACCAACTATGGCTACACCTTC
CASTFPRQGTNYGYTF
>TRBJ1-2|TRBV6-5|-|-
TGTGCCAGCAGTTACCGCGGACAGATAAGGAAGAGCTACACCTTC
CASSYRGQIRKSYTF
>TRBJ2-1|TRBV27|-|-
TGTGCCAGCAGTTTGAGGGAAAGCGGCAATGAGCAGTTCTTC
CASSLRESGNEQFF
>TRBJ1-1|TRBV19|TRBD1|-
TGTGCCAGTAGTATGAACAGGGGCGAAGGAGCTTTCTTT
CASSMNRGEGAFF
>TRBJ1-4|TRBV4-1|TRBD1|-
TGCGCCAGCAGCCGGGACAGATCTAATGAAAAACTGTTTTTT
CASSRDRSNEKLFF
>TRBJ1-2|TRBV5-8|-|-
TGTGCCAGCAGCAAAGTGCAGGCTATGAGCTACACCTTC
CASSKVQAMSYTF
>TRBJ1-1|TRBV4-1|-|-
TGCGCCAGCAGCCAAGCCTCGGACAGGAACACTGAAGCTTTCTTT
CASSQASDRNTEAFF
>TRBJ2-5|TRBV7-8|-|-
TGTGCCAGCAGCCTGAACAGAGAGACCCAGTACTTC
CASSLNRETQYF
>TRBJ1-2|TRBV7-2|TRBD1|once
TGTGCCAGCAGCTTAGTGAGGGACAGGGCCTATGGCTACACCTTC
CASSLVRDRAYGYTF
>TRBJ1-5|TRBV27|-|-
TGTGCCAGCAGTGATAGGGGTCCCATTCAGCCCCAGCATTTT
CASSDRGPIQPQHF
>TRBJ2-1|TRBV19|TRBD2|-
TGTGCCAGTAGTATAGCCGGGGGGTTGGATGAGCAGTTCTTC
CASSIAGGLDEQFF
>TRBJ2-2|TRBV6-1|-|-
TGTGCCAGCAGTGAAGCAGGAGGCAACCATCGGACGGGGAACACCGGGGAGCTGTTTTTT
CASSEAGGNHRTGNTGELFF